Below are 16 T cell receptor beta chains sequenced from a single sample in a study of blood T cell repertoires in COVID-19. Repertoires were generated with immunoSEQ multiplex PCR, while TCRdb's copy carries only in-frame clones and drops some. The sample yields about 410,000 clones, approximately 91% seen once. Sequences were obtained from peripheral blood. These receptors were collected from a woman between 40 and 55 years old with COVID-19, enrolled during active disease.

V usage is TRBV5-3 and J usage is TRBJ2-1; 12 nucleotides match TRBD2. TRBV5-3 is designated an ORF whose function remains uncertain. This CDR3 comprises 16 residues. V dropped 0 bases and J dropped 4; count of bases not matched to a gene: 2. In DNA, the CDR3 is TGTGCCAGAAGCTTGGTCCTAGCGGGGGGGTACAATGAGCAGTTCTTC. It encodes CARSLVLAGGYNEQFF.

The V and J genes are TRBV9 and TRBJ2-2; TRBD2 agrees at 12 bases. The CDR3 loop spans 17 amino acids. CDR1 and CDR2 (germline): SGDLS, YYNGEE. Losses at the gene ends were 2 bases for V and 5 bases for J; bases not matched to a gene: 7. CDR3 nucleotide sequence: TGTGCCAGCAGCGTTACTAGCGGGGGGTCCCAAACCGGGGAGCTGTTTTTT. Its translation: CASSVTSGGSQTGELFF.

The chain is built from TRBV21-1 and TRBJ1-5; TRBD1, the table's D call, lacks a check against the DNA. TRBV21-1 counts as a pseudogene. CDR3 size: 16 residues. This CDR3 reads CASSNGTGPSNQPQHF. CDR3 coding DNA: TGTGCCAGCAGCAATGGGACAGGGCCGAGCAATCAGCCCCAGCATTTT.

In this sample, this clone turned up a few times. The chain employs TRBV7-2 and TRBJ1-3; 8 bases match TRBD1. This CDR3 is 13 amino acids long. The V gene's germline CDR1 is SGHTA and CDR2 FQGNSA. J lost 8 bases, V lost 6 bases, and 6 bases had no gene match. This CDR3 is CASSRTGLYTIYF. The DNA of the CDR3 is TGTGCCAGCAGTCGGACAGGGCTGTACACCATATATTTT.

This clone was seen just once. The chain is built from TRBV7-3 and TRBJ2-5; perhaps TRBD2 as D (5 bases). The V gene's germline CDR1 is SGHTA and CDR2 FQGTGA. The V end was cut by 1 base, the J end by 4 bases, with 13 bases between. This CDR3 contains 15 residues. For the CDR3, the DNA is TGTGCCAGCAGCTTAAATGGGTGGGCGGGAGAGACCCAGTACTTC. This gives the protein CASSLNGWAGETQYF.

The CDR3 sequence is CASSSRGLNTEAFF. The CDR3 bases are TGTGCCAGCAGCTCACGAGGCCTCAACACTGAAGCTTTCTTT. The chain recombines TRBV7-3 with TRBJ1-1; D is unresolved. This CDR3 comprises 14 residues. The V gene lost 4 bases and the J gene lost 2 bases, with 11 bases spanning the gap. Germline loops: CDR1 SGHTA, CDR2 FQGTGA.

This chain uses TRBV12-3 or TRBV12-4 with TRBJ1-2; D is perhaps TRBD1 (6 bases). The CDR3 sequence is 13 residues long. V lost 5 bases to trimming and J lost 5 bases, with 12 bases between them. The CDR3 here is CASSRGGVYGYTF. As DNA, the CDR3 is TGTGCCAGCAGTAGGGGGGGCGTTTATGGCTACACCTTC.

V is TRBV27 and J is TRBJ1-3, with TRBD1 matching 7 bases. This CDR3 is 14 amino acids long. After removal of 8 bases from V and 1 base from J, the junction contained 5 bases not matched to a gene. CDR1 and CDR2 from the germline V gene are MNHEY and SMNVEV (reference sequence). The CDR3 is CASGSTGSGNTIYF. In DNA form, the CDR3 reads TGTGCCAGCGGCTCGACAGGGTCTGGAAACACCATATATTTT.

This chain connects TRBV30 to TRBJ1-2; D perhaps matches TRBD1 (5 bases). The V and J ends lost 5 bases and 1 base respectively, with 11 bases between them. Germline V gene sequence: CDR1 GTSNPN, CDR2 SVGIG (reference sequence). This CDR3 region has 13 residues. The CDR3 here is CAWGPGINYGYTF. The CDR3 DNA follows: TGTGCCTGGGGGCCAGGGATTAACTATGGCTACACCTTC. The whole variable domain, filled in from reference TRBV30 and TRBJ1-2, reads SQTIHQWPATLVQPVGSPLSLECTVEGTSNPNLYWYRQAAGRGLQLLFYSVGIGQISSEVPQNLSASRPQDRQFILSSKKLLLSDSGFYLCAWGPGINYGYTFGSGTRLTVV.

The gene calls are TRBV11-2 and TRBJ2-7; D may be TRBD1 (5 bases). Germline lookup yields CDR1 SGHAT and CDR2 FQNNGV. The CDR3 spans 14 residues. Trimming removed 7 bases from V and 2 bases from J, with 15 bases in between. The CDR3, as DNA: TGTGCCAGCACCCCCCTGGGGCAGCCCTACGAGCAGTACTTC. Amino acids: CASTPLGQPYEQYF.

The rearrangement links TRBV7-8 to TRBJ2-1; tentative D call: TRBD1 (6 bases). Germline V gene data show CDR1 as SGHVS and CDR2 as FQNEAQ. Trimming stripped 3 bases from V and 7 bases from J, with 10 bases between. CDR3 length equals 13 residues. The CDR3 sequence is CASSLGTLNEQFF. CDR3 coding DNA: TGTGCCAGCAGCTTGGGGACATTGAATGAGCAGTTCTTC.

V and J are TRBV6-6 and TRBJ1-5, with TRBD1 matching 7 bases. Germline values: CDR1 MNHNY, CDR2 SVGAGI (reference sequence). Trimming cost V 7 bases and J 3 bases; bases outside gene matches: 6. The CDR3 is 14 residues long. CDR3 nucleotide sequence: TGTGCCAGCAACGGACAGGTCCCCAATCAGCCCCAGCATTTT. Amino acids: CASNGQVPNQPQHF.

The chain uses TRBV29-1 and TRBJ1-1; possibly TRBD1 for D (5 bases). Germline V CDR1 and CDR2: SQVTM, ANQGSEA. V was clipped by 4 bases and J by 4 bases, with 25 bases between them. This CDR3 is 17 amino acids long. CDR3 nucleotide sequence: TGCAGCGTTGTCATGGGCACAGCCCAACTGGGGGGCACTGAAGCTTTCTTT. This gives the protein CSVVMGTAQLGGTEAFF.

V gene TRBV3-1 (or the pseudogene TRBV3-2) combines with J gene TRBJ2-7, with no clear D. The V end lost 3 bases, the J end lost 3 bases, and 3 bases lay between the germline ends. Germline lookup yields CDR1 LGHDT and CDR2 YNNKEL (reference sequence). There are 11 residues in the CDR3. CDR3 DNA sequence: TGTGCCAGCAGCCACATCTACGAGCAGTACTTC. Residues: CASSHIYEQYF.

The chain combines TRBV7-9 with TRBJ1-2, with unresolved D. Between the trimmed V and J ends, which lost 1 base and 1 base, there was a span of 7 bases. The CDR3 is 14 residues long. The germline CDR1 and CDR2 sequences are SEHNR and FQNEAQ (reference sequence). CDR3 sequence reads: CASSLEGVNYGYTF. The DNA of the CDR3 is TGTGCCAGCAGCTTAGAGGGAGTTAACTATGGCTACACCTTC.

The chain uses TRBV5-1 and TRBJ1-1, with 7 bases identical to TRBD1. With V trimmed by 3 bases and J by 0 bases, 8 bases remained unmatched. This CDR3 contains 16 residues. Germline V lookup: CDR1 SGHRS, CDR2 YFSETQ. The CDR3 nucleotides read TGCGCCAGCAGCTGGAAGGGACAGCCCATGAACACTGAAGCTTTCTTT. Translated: CASSWKGQPMNTEAFF. Full variable domain (outside the CDR3, taken from reference TRBV5-1 and TRBJ1-1): KAGVTQTPRYLIKTRGQQVTLSCSPISGHRSVSWYQQTPGQGLQFLFEYFSETQRNKGNFPGRFSGRQFSNSRSEMNVSTLELGDSALYLCASSWKGQPMNTEAFFGQGTRLTVV.